The 29 T cell receptor beta chains below were found in one sample sequenced in a study of OX40 agonist ivuxolimab in advanced cancers. Sequencing was performed with immunoSEQ multiplex PCR; in TCRdb, only in-frame clones are kept and a portion is missing. The repertoire holds about 69,000 clones, with approximately 81% as singletons. The material sequenced was CD4+ or CD8+ T cells sorted from blood, taken in a trial of the OX40 agonist ivuxolimab. All receptors derive from an adult with an advanced solid tumor such as melanoma, head and neck, liver or kidney cancer.

V is TRBV28 and J is TRBJ2-7; D unclear. Germline V lookup: CDR1 MDHEN, CDR2 SYDVKM. The CDR3 totals 15 residues. Trimming took off 3 bases at V and 0 bases at J, with 12 bases between the two ends. The CDR3 DNA reads as TGTGCCAGCAGTTTCACAGCCCCAAGCTCCTACGAGCAGTACTTC. Amino acids: CASSFTAPSSYEQYF.

The chain carries TRBV2 and TRBJ1-6; no definite D call. CDR1 SNHLY and CDR2 FYNNEI come from the germline V gene. Trimming took off 6 bases at V and 9 bases at J, with 21 bases between the two ends. The CDR3 extends over 16 amino acids. CDR3 in DNA: TGTGCCAGCAGGCGCACGGACGGACCCAACGGTTCACCCCTCCACTTT. Its protein product is CASRRTDGPNGSPLHF.

With regard to this clone: Other nucleotide sequences in the sample specify the same CDR3. The chain uses TRBV15 and TRBJ1-2; D is uncertain. V was shortened by 5 bases and J by 4 bases, with 11 bases between the two germline ends. The CDR3 runs 13 residues. Germline V lookup: CDR1 LNHNV, CDR2 YYDKDF (reference sequence). The DNA of the CDR3 is TGTGCCACCAGCGGATTTCCTTTCTATGGCTACACCTTC. It yields the protein CATSGFPFYGYTF.

The J gene is TRBJ1-5, the V gene TRBV27; the D is unclear. The CDR3 runs 17 residues. V was clipped by 2 bases and J by 0 bases, with 14 bases between them. Germline lookup yields CDR1 MNHEY and CDR2 SMNVEV (reference sequence). Here the CDR3 reads CASSLKAGGNSNQPQHF. The CDR3 nucleotides read TGTGCCAGCAGTTTAAAGGCCGGAGGGAATAGCAATCAGCCCCAGCATTTT.

The chain links TRBV4-3 to TRBJ1-5, with no clear D. This CDR3 has 15 amino acids. From germline, CDR1 is LGHNA and CDR2 YSLEER. Trimming pared 0 bases from V and 1 base from J, leaving 7 bases between. CDR3 region: CASSQDRASNQPQHF. The CDR3 DNA sequence: TGCGCCAGCAGCCAAGATCGGGCGAGCAATCAGCCCCAGCATTTT.

The chain employs TRBV4-3 and TRBJ2-3; tentatively, D is TRBD1 (6 bases). In germline, CDR1 is LGHNA, CDR2 YSLEER. The CDR3 is made up of 17 amino acids. V was shortened by 2 bases and J by 0 bases, with 15 bases between the two germline ends. CDR3 sequence: CASSQSPTGASTDTQYF. In DNA, the CDR3 is TGCGCCAGCAGCCAATCCCCGACAGGTGCTAGCACAGATACGCAGTATTTT.

The chain has TRBV18 and TRBJ1-2; D uncertain. V shed 3 bases and J shed 0 bases, with 11 bases lying between them. Per germline, CDR1 KGHSH and CDR2 LQKENI. The CDR3 extends over 15 amino acids. In nucleotides, the CDR3 is TGTGCCAGCTCACCTACCCTGCTACCTAACTATGGCTACACCTTC. As protein: CASSPTLLPNYGYTF.

This clone was recorded a few times. This chain's CDR3 is CASSSTWEQYF. The CDR3 DNA reads as TGTGCCAGCTCTTCCACATGGGAGCAGTACTTC. This chain joins TRBV25-1 and TRBJ2-7, with unresolved D. Germline values: CDR1 MGHDK, CDR2 SYGVNS. The CDR3 runs 11 residues. The V end was cut by 8 bases, the J end by 7 bases, with 12 bases between.

The sample holds a few counts of this clone. The rearrangement links TRBV5-6 to TRBJ2-1, with a possible D match to TRBD1 (5 bases). V lost 3 bases and J lost 6, with 16 bases in between. This CDR3 contains 15 residues. Per germline, CDR1 SGHDT and CDR2 YYEEEE. The CDR3 DNA is TGTGCCAGCAGCTGGGCAACAGGAAGGGGCAATGAGCAGTTCTTC. This encodes CASSWATGRGNEQFF.

V gene TRBV11-2 combines with J gene TRBJ1-1; D call uncertain. Germline CDR1 SGHAT, CDR2 FQNNGV. CDR3 length: 15 residues. Trimming shortened V by 0 bases and J by 4 bases, and 12 bases separated the two germline ends. This CDR3 is CASSLEAFRSTEAFF. The CDR3 DNA reads as TGTGCCAGCAGCTTAGAAGCGTTTCGGAGCACTGAAGCTTTCTTT.

This clone appeared a few times. V gene TRBV19 combines with J gene TRBJ2-7; 9 bases are a match to TRBD2. From germline, CDR1 is LNHDA and CDR2 SQIVND (reference sequence). This CDR3 has 16 amino acids. V gave up 4 bases and J gave up 2 bases; unmatched junction bases: 9. The CDR3, as DNA: TGTGCCAGTAGTACAACCCCGACTAGCGGTCCCTACGAGCAGTACTTC. It translates to CASSTTPTSGPYEQYF. The variable domain in full, with the rest retrieved from reference TRBV19 and TRBJ2-7, is DGGITQSPKYLFRKEGQNVTLSCEQNLNHDAMYWYRQDPGQGLRLIYYSQIVNDFQKGDIAEGYSVSREKKESFPLTVTSAQKNPTAFYLCASSTTPTSGPYEQYFGPGTRLTVT.

This chain links TRBV10-3 with TRBJ2-5, with TRBD1 as a possible D gene (6 bases). TRBJ2-7 matches the DNA end more closely, so the J call is doubtful. This CDR3 is built from 12 residues. Germline V gene lookup returns CDR1 ENHRY and CDR2 SYGVKD. CDR3 DNA sequence: TGTGCCATCAGCCCACAGGGCTACGAGCAGTACTTC. It is translated as CAISPQGYEQYF.

The V gene is TRBV7-9, the J gene TRBJ2-5; unclear D gene. Germline assignment: CDR1 SEHNR and CDR2 FQNEAQ (reference sequence). This CDR3 has 12 residues. The V gene lost 3 bases and the J gene lost 5 bases, with 7 bases spanning the gap. The CDR3 loop is CASSLVEETQYF. As DNA, the CDR3 is TGTGCCAGCAGCTTGGTCGAGGAGACCCAGTACTTC. Complete variable domain (other parts from reference TRBV7-9 and TRBJ2-5): DTGVSQNPRHKITKRGQNVTFRCDPISEHNRLYWYRQTLGQGPEFLTYFQNEAQLEKSRLLSDRFSAERPKGSFSTLEIQRTEQGDSAMYLCASSLVEETQYFGPGTRLLVL.

V usage is TRBV27 and J usage is TRBJ2-7; D not resolved. This CDR3 region has 13 residues. CDR1 is MNHEY, CDR2 SMNVEV, per germline (reference sequence). V lost 3 bases and J lost 5, with 11 bases in between. The CDR3 region has the DNA TGTGCCAGCAGTTTCACTCTTACCGACGAGCAGTACTTC. Amino acids: CASSFTLTDEQYF.

J is TRBJ2-3 and V is TRBV6-6; D perhaps matches TRBD2 (6 bases). From germline, CDR1 is MNHNY and CDR2 SVGAGI (reference sequence). Trimming pared 6 bases from V and 4 bases from J, leaving 17 bases between. There are 15 residues in the CDR3. The CDR3 DNA follows: TGTGCCAGCAGCCGGTCGGGGGAAGGAGCAGATACGCAGTATTTT. Its protein product is CASSRSGEGADTQYF.

V gene TRBV11-3 combines with J gene TRBJ2-3; unclear D gene. V lost 4 bases and J 6 bases, leaving 14 bases between the germline ends. The germline V gene has CDR1 SGHNT and CDR2 YENEEA. The CDR3 is 14 residues long. DNA for the CDR3: TGTGCCAGCAGCTACCAACCACAAGGCGATACGCAGTATTTT. Its translation is CASSYQPQGDTQYF.

The chain is built from TRBV5-5 and TRBJ2-7; 7 bases are a match to TRBD1. J was trimmed by 1 base and V by 5 bases; bases with no gene match: 6. The CDR3 runs to 14 residues. Germline assignment: CDR1 SGHKS and CDR2 YYEKEE (reference sequence). CDR3: CASSTQGPSYEQYF. The CDR3 DNA is TGTGCCAGCAGTACACAGGGGCCATCCTACGAGCAGTACTTC.

This chain links TRBV11-1 with TRBJ2-7; D is uncertain. The CDR3 is made up of 12 amino acids. V lost 1 base and J lost 8, with 9 bases in between. CDR1 is SGHAT, CDR2 FQDESV, per germline (reference sequence). The DNA of the CDR3 is TGTGCCAGCAGCTTAGGGGTTGGGAAGCAGTACTTC. This translates into CASSLGVGKQYF.

The V and J genes are TRBV5-4 and TRBJ1-4; the D is unclear. The CDR3 runs to 14 residues. Looked up from germline, CDR1 is SGHNT and CDR2 is YYREEE (reference sequence). V gave up 2 bases and J gave up 3 bases, with 8 bases separating them. CDR3 coding DNA: TGTGCCAGCAGCTTCCGGGAGCCTAATGAAAAACTGTTTTTT. Residues: CASSFREPNEKLFF.

For this clone: This clone may be a read error of a much larger clone one base away. This sample also contains other DNA sequences that code for the same CDR3. The chain couples TRBV5-6 to TRBJ1-5; 7 positions agree with TRBD1. The germline V gene encodes CDR1 SGHDT and CDR2 YYEEEE. After removal of 4 bases from V and 0 bases from J, the junction contained 4 bases not matched to a gene. The CDR3 totals 15 residues. The DNA of the CDR3 is TGTGCCAGCAGCGTACAGGGGTATAGCAATCAGCCCCAGCATTTT. This translates into CASSVQGYSNQPQHF.

This chain joins TRBV18 and TRBJ1-1; D perhaps matches TRBD1 (6 bases). The CDR3 spans 18 residues. Germline V gene data show CDR1 as KGHSH and CDR2 as LQKENI. V shed 1 base and J shed 6 bases, with 24 bases lying between them. The chain's CDR3 is CASSPQWGTGAGAAEAFF. The CDR3 DNA reads TGTGCCAGCTCACCACAGTGGGGTACGGGCGCAGGGGCCGCTGAAGCTTTCTTT.

This chain uses TRBV5-1 with TRBJ2-1, with 14 nucleotides matching TRBD2. Trimming cost V 3 bases and J 10 bases; bases outside gene matches: 6. CDR3 length: 15 residues. Germline V gene sequence: CDR1 SGHRS, CDR2 YFSETQ. CDR3 nucleotide sequence: TGCGCCAGCAGCTCGGGACTAGCGGGAGAGAGAGAGCAGTTCTTC. Protein: CASSSGLAGEREQFF.

This CDR3 reads CATSRGRGQLNTEAFF. The DNA for the CDR3 is TGTGCCACCAGCAGAGGCAGGGGACAGTTGAACACTGAAGCTTTCTTT. V gene TRBV15 combines with J gene TRBJ1-1, with 7 bases fitting TRBD1. Per germline, CDR1 LNHNV and CDR2 YYDKDF (reference sequence). V trimming: 1 base; J trimming: 0 bases; junction bases outside the gene matches: 5. This CDR3 has 16 residues. Full variable domain (missing parts from reference TRBV15 and TRBJ1-1): DAMVIQNPRYQVTQFGKPVTLSCSQTLNHNVMYWYQQKSSQAPKLLFHYYDKDFNNEADTPDNFQSRRPNTSFCFLDIRSPGLGDTAMYLCATSRGRGQLNTEAFFGQGTRLTVV.

This rearrangement joins TRBV9 to TRBJ2-5; 8 bases align to TRBD2. After removal of 0 bases from V and 1 base from J, the junction contained 5 bases not matched to a gene. Per the germline V gene, CDR1 is SGDLS and CDR2 is YYNGEE. There are 16 residues in the CDR3. The CDR3 region has the DNA TGTGCCAGCAGCGTAGGGACCACTAGCGGCCAAGAGACCCAGTACTTC. This gives the protein CASSVGTTSGQETQYF.

The J gene is TRBJ2-1, the V gene TRBV27; D gene uncertain. CDR1 and CDR2 (germline): MNHEY, SMNVEV (reference sequence). This CDR3 region has 12 residues. The V end lost 4 bases, the J end lost 7 bases, and 8 bases lay between the germline ends. In nucleotides, the CDR3 is TGTGCCAGCAGTTCCGCTTGGAATGAGCAGTTCTTC. The encoded protein is CASSSAWNEQFF.

This clone has only a few counts. The V call is TRBV11-2, the J call TRBJ1-6, with D perhaps matching TRBD1 (5 bases). CDR3 length: 18 amino acids. V was pared by 2 bases and J by 2 bases, with 16 bases between. Looked up from germline, CDR1 is SGHAT and CDR2 is FQNNGV. Here the CDR3 DNA reads TGTGCCAGCAGCTTAACGGGTAGGGCAGGGCCCTATAATTCACCCCTCCACTTT. Amino acid sequence: CASSLTGRAGPYNSPLHF.

The rearrangement uses TRBV7-9 and TRBJ1-2; 7 bases are shared with TRBD1. V shed 1 base and J 4 bases; nucleotides not matched to a gene: 0. The germline CDR1 and CDR2 sequences are SEHNR and FQNEAQ (reference sequence). This CDR3 is built from 13 residues. In nucleotides, the CDR3 is TGTGCCAGCAGCTTAGGGACAGGCTATGGCTACACCTTC. Its translation is CASSLGTGYGYTF.

The V call is TRBV7-9, the J call TRBJ2-3; 12 bases line up with TRBD2. The germline gives CDR1 SEHNR, CDR2 FQNEAQ (reference sequence). V was pared by 4 bases and J by 2 bases, with 1 base of the junction left unmatched. This CDR3 contains 15 residues. CDR3 sequence: CASSSSGRATDTQYF. DNA for the CDR3: TGTGCCAGCAGCTCTAGCGGGAGGGCCACAGATACGCAGTATTTT.

CDR3 DNA: TGTGCCAGCAGCCGCTCGGGACAGCTGAACACTGAAGCTTTCTTT. This encodes CASSRSGQLNTEAFF. V is TRBV11-3 and J is TRBJ1-1; the match to TRBD1 covers 7 bases. Germline CDR1 reads SGHNT; CDR2 reads YENEEA. The CDR3 runs to 15 residues. The V segment lost 5 bases and the J segment 0 bases; nucleotides outside the gene matches: 6. Filled out from reference TRBV11-3 and TRBJ1-1, the complete variable domain reads EAGVVQSPRYKIIEKKQPVAFWCNPISGHNTLYWYLQNLGQGPELLIRYENEEAVDDSQLPKDRFSAERLKGVDSTLKIQPAELGDSAVYLCASSRSGQLNTEAFFGQGTRLTVV.